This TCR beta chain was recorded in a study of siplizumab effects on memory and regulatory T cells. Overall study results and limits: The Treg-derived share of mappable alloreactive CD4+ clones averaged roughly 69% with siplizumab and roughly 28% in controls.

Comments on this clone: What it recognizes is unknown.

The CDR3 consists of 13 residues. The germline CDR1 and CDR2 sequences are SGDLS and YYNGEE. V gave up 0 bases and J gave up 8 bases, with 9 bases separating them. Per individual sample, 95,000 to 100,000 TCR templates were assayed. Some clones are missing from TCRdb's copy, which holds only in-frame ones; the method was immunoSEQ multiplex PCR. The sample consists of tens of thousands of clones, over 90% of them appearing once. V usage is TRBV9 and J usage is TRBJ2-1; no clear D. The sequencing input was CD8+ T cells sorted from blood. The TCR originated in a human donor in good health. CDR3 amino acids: CASSVGRVDEQFF. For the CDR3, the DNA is TGTGCCAGCAGCGTAGGACGGGTGGATGAGCAGTTCTTC.